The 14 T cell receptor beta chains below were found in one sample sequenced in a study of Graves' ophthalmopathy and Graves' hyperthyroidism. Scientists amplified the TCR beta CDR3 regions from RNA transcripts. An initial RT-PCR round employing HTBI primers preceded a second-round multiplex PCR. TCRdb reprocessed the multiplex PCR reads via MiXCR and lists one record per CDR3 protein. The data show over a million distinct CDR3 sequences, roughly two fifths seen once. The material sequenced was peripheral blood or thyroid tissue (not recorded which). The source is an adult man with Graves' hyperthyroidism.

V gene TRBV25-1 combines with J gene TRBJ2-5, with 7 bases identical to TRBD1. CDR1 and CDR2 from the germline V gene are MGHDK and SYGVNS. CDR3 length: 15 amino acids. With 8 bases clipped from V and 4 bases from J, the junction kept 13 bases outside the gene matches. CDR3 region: CASSPLPNRGETQYF. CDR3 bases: TGTGCCAGCTCACCACTTCCAAACAGGGGAGAGACCCAGTACTTC.

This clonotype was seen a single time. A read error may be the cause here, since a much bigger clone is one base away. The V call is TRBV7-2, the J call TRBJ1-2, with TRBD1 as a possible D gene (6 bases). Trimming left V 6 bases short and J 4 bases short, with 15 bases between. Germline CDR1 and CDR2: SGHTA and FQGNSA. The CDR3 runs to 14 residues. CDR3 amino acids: CASRTRDKSYGYTF. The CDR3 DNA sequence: TGTGCCAGCAGGACCCGGGACAAGTCCTATGGCTACACCTTC.

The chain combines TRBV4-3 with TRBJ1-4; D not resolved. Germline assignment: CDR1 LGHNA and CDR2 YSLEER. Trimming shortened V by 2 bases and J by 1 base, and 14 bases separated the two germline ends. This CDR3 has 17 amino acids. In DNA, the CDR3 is TGCGCCAGCAGCCAATACCAGGCAGCCCAAACTAATGAAAAACTGTTTTTT. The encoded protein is CASSQYQAAQTNEKLFF.

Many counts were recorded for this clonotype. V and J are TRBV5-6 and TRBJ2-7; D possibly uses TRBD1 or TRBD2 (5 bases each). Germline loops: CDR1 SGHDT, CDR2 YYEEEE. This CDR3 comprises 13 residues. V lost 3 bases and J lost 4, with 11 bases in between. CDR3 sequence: CASSYRQRYEQYF. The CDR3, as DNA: TGTGCCAGCAGCTACCGACAGCGGTACGAGCAGTACTTC. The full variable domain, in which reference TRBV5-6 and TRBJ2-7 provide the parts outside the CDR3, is DAGVTQSPTHLIKTRGQQVTLRCSPKSGHDTVSWYQQALGQGPQFIFQYYEEEERQRGNFPDRFSGHQFPNYSSELNVNALLLGDSALYLCASSYRQRYEQYFGPGTRLTVT.

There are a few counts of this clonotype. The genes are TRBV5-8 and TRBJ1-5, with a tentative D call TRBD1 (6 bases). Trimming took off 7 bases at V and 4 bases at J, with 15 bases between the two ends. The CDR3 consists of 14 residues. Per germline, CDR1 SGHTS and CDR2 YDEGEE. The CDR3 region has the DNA TGTGCCAGCGCTGCTGGACAGAGTAATCAGCCCCAGCATTTT. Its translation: CASAAGQSNQPQHF. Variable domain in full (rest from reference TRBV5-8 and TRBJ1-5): EAGVTQSPTHLIKTRGQQATLRCSPISGHTSVYWYQQALGLGLQFLLWYDEGEERNRGNFPPRFSGRQFPNYSSELNVNALELEDSALYLCASAAGQSNQPQHFGDGTRLSIL.

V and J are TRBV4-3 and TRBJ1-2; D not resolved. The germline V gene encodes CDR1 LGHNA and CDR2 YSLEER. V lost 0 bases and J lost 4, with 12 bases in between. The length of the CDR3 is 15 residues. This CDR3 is CASSQDAGRLYGYTF. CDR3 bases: TGCGCCAGCAGCCAAGACGCGGGCCGACTCTATGGCTACACCTTC.

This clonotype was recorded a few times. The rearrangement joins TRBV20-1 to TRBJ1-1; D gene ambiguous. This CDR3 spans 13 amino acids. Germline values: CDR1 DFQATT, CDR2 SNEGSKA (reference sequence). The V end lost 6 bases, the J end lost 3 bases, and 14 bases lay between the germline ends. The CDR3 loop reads CSAKQVTDTEAFF. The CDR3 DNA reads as TGCAGTGCGAAACAAGTAACCGACACTGAAGCTTTCTTT.

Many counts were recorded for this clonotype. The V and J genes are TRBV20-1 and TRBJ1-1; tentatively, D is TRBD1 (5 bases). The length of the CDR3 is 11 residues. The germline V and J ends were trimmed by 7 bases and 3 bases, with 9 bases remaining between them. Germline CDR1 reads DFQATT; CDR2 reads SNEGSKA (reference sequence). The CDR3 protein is CSVWGYTEAFF. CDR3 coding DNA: TGCAGTGTCTGGGGGTACACTGAAGCTTTCTTT.

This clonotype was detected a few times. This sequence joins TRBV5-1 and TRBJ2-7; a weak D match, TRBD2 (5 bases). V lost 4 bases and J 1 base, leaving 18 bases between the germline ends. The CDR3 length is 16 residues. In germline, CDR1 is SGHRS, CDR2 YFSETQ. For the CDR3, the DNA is TGCGCCAGCAGCCCAAAACTAGAAGCATCGTCCTACGAGCAGTACTTC. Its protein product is CASSPKLEASSYEQYF.

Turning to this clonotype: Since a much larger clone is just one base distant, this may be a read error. The CDR3 protein is CASRQAMTGNYGFTF. CDR3 sequence (DNA): TGTGCCAGCAGACAAGCCATGACAGGGAACTATGGCTTCACCTTC. The rearrangement uses TRBV6-5 and TRBJ1-2, with TRBD1 identical over 7 bases. The CDR3 runs to 15 residues. Germline V lookup: CDR1 MNHEY, CDR2 SVGAGI.

The CDR3 spells CASSLSGSSHTEAFF. The DNA of the CDR3 is TGCGCCAGCAGCTTGAGCGGCAGTTCCCACACTGAAGCTTTCTTT. The rearrangement joins TRBV5-1 to TRBJ1-1; D is undetermined. This CDR3 spans 15 amino acids. V lost 1 base and J lost 3, with 13 bases in between. Germline values: CDR1 SGHRS, CDR2 YFSETQ.

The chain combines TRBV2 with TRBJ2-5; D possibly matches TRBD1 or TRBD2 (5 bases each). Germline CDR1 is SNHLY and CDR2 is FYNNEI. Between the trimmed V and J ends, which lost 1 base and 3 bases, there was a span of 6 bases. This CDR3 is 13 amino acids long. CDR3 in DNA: TGTGCCAGCAGTGAAGTGGGGGAAGAGACCCAGTACTTC. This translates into CASSEVGEETQYF.

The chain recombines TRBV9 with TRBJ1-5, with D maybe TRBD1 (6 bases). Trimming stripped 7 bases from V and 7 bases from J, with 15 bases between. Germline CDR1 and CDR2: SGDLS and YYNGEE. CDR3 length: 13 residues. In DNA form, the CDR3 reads TGTGCCAGCTCACCAGGGGAGGGCCAGCCCCAGCATTTT. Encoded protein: CASSPGEGQPQHF.

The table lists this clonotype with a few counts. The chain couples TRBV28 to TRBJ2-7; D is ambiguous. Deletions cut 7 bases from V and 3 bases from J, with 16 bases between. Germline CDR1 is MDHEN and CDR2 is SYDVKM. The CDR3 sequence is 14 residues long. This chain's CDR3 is CASKTPSDYYEQYF. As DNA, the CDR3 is TGTGCCAGCAAAACCCCGAGTGATTACTACGAGCAGTACTTC.